This T cell receptor (beta chain) originates from a study of blood T cell repertoires in COVID-19. Looking at the study overall: The United States, Italy and Spain supplied acute and convalescent COVID-19 samples. Sample material is recorded as cDNA or gDNA derived from T cells, B-cell-depleted T cells, or PBMCs.

Germline CDR1 reads ENHRY; CDR2 reads SYGVKD. The ends were cut back, 2 bases at V and 0 bases at J, with 7 bases in the middle. The CDR3 totals 14 residues. Original handling: Reference gene primers were amplified, and this amplification served to estimate nucleated cell counts. This table comes from immunoSEQ multiplex PCR, and its TCRdb copy is limited to in-frame clones, with some not included. D and trimming come from the DNA, and the V and J calls and clone size come from that table. Counted here are about 95,000 clones, approximately 80% occurring once; the ten biggest clones make up 24%. This clonotype was obtained from a human donor in a cohort sampled during active COVID-19. Source material: peripheral blood. The chain carries TRBV10-3 and TRBJ1-1, with D maybe TRBD1 (6 bases). The CDR3 coding sequence is TGTGCCATCAGTGAGGGACAGATGAACACTGAAGCTTTCTTT. Its protein is CAISEGQMNTEAFF.